These T cell receptor beta chains were read from a single sample in a study of vaccination effects on CD4 cells after COVID-19. Their antigens are not known. The protocol was immunoSEQ multiplex PCR, while the TCRdb copy is restricted to in-frame clones and leaves out a portion. The sample carries 20,000 to 25,000 clones, around 74% recorded once. The sample consisted of CD4+ T cells from PBMCs cultured with a peptide pool, taken before COVID-19 vaccination. These TCRs come from a human donor who had a prior SARS-CoV-2 infection. CDR3s include the opening cysteine and the closing phenylalanine or tryptophan. D genes are given only for firm matches. Clone size is not always given. Where it is, it says once, few, many or a class for expanded clones.

-,TRBV6-6,TRBJ1-1,-,CASSYGSTEAFF,TGTGCCAGCAGTTATGGGAGCACTGAAGCTTTCTTT
-,TRBV2,TRBJ2-1,TRBD2,CASSYSGGAGEQFF,TGTGCCAGCAGTTATAGCGGGGGGGCCGGTGAGCAGTTCTTC
-,TRBV7-9,TRBJ1-1,-,CASSLESGNTEAFF,TGTGCCAGCAGCTTAGAATCGGGGAACACTGAAGCTTTCTTT
-,TRBV6-2/TRBV6-3,TRBJ1-1,-,CASSYPHGLITEAFF,TGTGCCAGCAGTTACCCCCATGGCCTTATCACTGAAGCTTTCTTT
few,TRBV27,TRBJ2-7,TRBD1,CASSLSTLRGQGAYEQYF,TGTGCCAGCAGTTTATCCACCCTCCGGGGACAGGGCGCCTACGAGCAGTACTTC
-,TRBV30,TRBJ2-7,-,CAWSLSWGSSYEQYF,TGTGCCTGGAGTTTATCATGGGGTAGCTCCTACGAGCAGTACTTC
-,TRBV5-1,TRBJ2-4,TRBD1,CASSSTDRAGNIQYF,TGCGCCAGCAGCTCGACCGACAGGGCGGGAAACATTCAGTACTTC
-,TRBV10-3,TRBJ1-6,-,CAISGGGSYNSPLHF,TGTGCCATCAGTGGCGGGGGCTCCTATAATTCACCCCTCCACTTT
once,TRBV19,TRBJ1-2,-,CASSSRYGYTF,TGTGCCAGTAGTAGCCGTTATGGCTACACCTTC
-,TRBV23-1,TRBJ1-2,TRBD1,CASSQPGQGNYGYTF,TGCGCCAGCAGCCAACCGGGACAGGGAAACTATGGCTACACCTTC
-,TRBV7-2,TRBJ2-7,-,CASSLAPGRSYEQYF,TGTGCCAGCAGCTTAGCTCCGGGACGTAGCTACGAGCAGTACTTC
-,TRBV24-1,TRBJ1-2,TRBD1,CATSDTTGTHYGYTF,TGTGCCACCAGTGATACGACAGGGACCCACTATGGCTACACCTTC
-,TRBV19,TRBJ2-1,TRBD1,CASSTIGTGPYNEQFF,TGTGCCAGTAGTACGATCGGGACAGGGCCCTACAATGAGCAGTTCTTC
few,TRBV30,TRBJ2-2,-,CAWSVARAGTGELFF,TGTGCCTGGAGTGTTGCCAGGGCAGGGACCGGGGAGCTGTTTTTT
-,TRBV11-3,TRBJ2-7,TRBD2,CASSREGGSGNSYEQYF,TGTGCCAGCAGCCGGGAAGGTGGTAGCGGGAACTCCTACGAGCAGTACTTC
-,TRBV29-1,TRBJ2-3,-,CSGGSGYTDTQYF,TGCAGCGGCGGAAGCGGATACACAGATACGCAGTATTTT
-,TRBV7-8,TRBJ2-7,-,CASSPYAYEQYF,TGTGCCAGCAGCCCGTACGCCTACGAGCAGTACTTC
-,TRBV4-3,TRBJ2-3,-,CASSQVGGHEDTDTQYF,TGCGCCAGCAGCCAAGTCGGGGGCCACGAAGACACAGATACGCAGTATTTT
-,TRBV20-1,TRBJ2-7,-,CSASRAFHEQYF,TGCAGTGCTAGTAGAGCTTTCCACGAGCAGTACTTC
few,TRBV2,TRBJ1-2,TRBD1,CASKYTGQGGGYTF,TGTGCCAGCAAATACACGGGACAGGGGGGAGGCTACACCTTC
-,TRBV18,TRBJ2-7,TRBD1,CASSQQPGQNYHEQYF,TGTGCCAGCTCACAACAACCGGGACAGAATTACCACGAGCAGTACTTC
-,TRBV5-6,TRBJ2-7,-,CASSRDVEQYF,TGTGCCAGCAGCCGGGACGTCGAGCAGTACTTC
-,TRBV30,TRBJ2-1,TRBD2,CAWSVPFMAGGYNEQFF,TGTGCCTGGAGTGTACCGTTTATGGCGGGGGGTTACAATGAGCAGTTCTTC
once,TRBV20-1,TRBJ2-5,-,CSAQNLETQYF,TGCAGTGCCCAAAATCTAGAGACCCAGTACTTC